This T cell receptor beta chain was found in a study of blood T cells in healthy people across ages. Study-wide results and caveats: Lack of knowledge of donor CMV status possibly confounded expanded clonotype changes.

Peripheral blood from each donor was collected in a volume of 8 to 10 milliliters. Total RNA amounts of at least 6 micrograms were extracted per sample. The authors ran a second PCR of about 6 to 12 cycles using a sample-barcoded 5' primer and a J-beta primer mix. TCRdb re-called the 5' RACE reads with MiXCR, one entry per CDR3 protein. This table has 870,000 or so distinct CDR3 sequences, more than 25% appearing once. Of note for this clonotype: What it recognizes is unknown.

The material sequenced was blood. The sequence derives from a woman aged 80 or older in good health.

The CDR3 region has the DNA TGCAGTGCTCGGGGCCGAAGTGGCGGCACTGAAGCTTTCTTT. Residues: CSARGRSGGTEAFF. V is TRBV20-1 and J is TRBJ1-1, with D tentatively TRBD1 (5 bases). Trimming removed 5 bases at V and 4 bases at J, with 17 bases between. The CDR3 is 14 amino acids. From germline, CDR1 is DFQATT and CDR2 SNEGSKA (reference sequence).